This TCR beta chain was identified during a study of blood T cell repertoires in COVID-19. The overall study: Material from acute and convalescent COVID-19 was sourced from the United States, Italy and Spain.

Assay: immunoSEQ multiplex PCR; the TCRdb copy retains only in-frame clones and omits some. The data hold a few hundred thousand clones, with roughly 91% observed a single time. Germline V CDR1 and CDR2: MNHEY, SVGAGI. The CDR3 is 14 residues long. The V end lost 2 bases, the J end lost 0 bases, and 5 bases lay between the germline ends. Participants reported their clinical history, and cohort assignment relied on those reports. The sequence came from a man in his forties who had recovered from COVID-19. The chain combines TRBV6-5 with TRBJ1-5; D gene unclear. Sequenced: PBMCs or T cells enriched from blood (not recorded which). In nucleotides, the CDR3 is TGTGCCAGCAGTTACCGTTATAGCAATCAGCCCCAGCATTTT. Its protein is CASSYRYSNQPQHF.